The 29 T cell receptor beta chains listed next were all sequenced from one sample in a study of response to subunit inactivated influenza vaccine (dated by TCRdb to 2016 to 2019). Libraries were built with RT-PCR. TCRdb names Illumina HiSeq 2500 as the instrument used. TCRdb itself trimmed the public reads at Q25 with fastp, ran MiXCR and retained productive beta chains. Identical CDR3 protein sequences are pooled into one entry, listed with their most common genes and DNA. The sample profile shows 700,000 to 900,000 distinct CDR3 sequences; 21% of them were found once. Together, the top ten hold 10% of the sample. This specimen was PBMCs from blood, taken around 5 days after vaccination. These receptors all come from a man aged 45-60 years who received an inactivated influenza vaccine. Donor details come from another sample of the same person, matched by shared clones.

The genes are TRBV27 and TRBJ2-3; 7 bases are a match to TRBD2. The length of the CDR3 is 17 residues. Germline values: CDR1 MNHEY, CDR2 SMNVEV (reference sequence). With V trimmed by 5 bases and J by 0 bases, 11 bases remained unmatched. The CDR3 loop is CASSPLVAGTSTDTQYF. CDR3 sequence (DNA): TGTGCCAGCAGTCCCCTGGTAGCGGGTACTAGCACAGATACGCAGTATTTT.

This chain links TRBV5-6 with TRBJ1-2; D uncertain. Germline loops: CDR1 SGHDT, CDR2 YYEEEE. This CDR3 has 12 amino acids. Trimming took off 4 bases at V and 8 bases at J, with 12 bases between the two ends. This CDR3 reads CASSLLGGGYTF. The CDR3 DNA sequence: TGTGCCAGCAGCCTTTTGGGCGGGGGCTACACCTTC.

The J gene is TRBJ2-3, the V gene TRBV6-1, with TRBD2 matching over 10 bases. V was pared by 7 bases and J by 0 bases, with 7 bases of the junction left unmatched. The germline V gene encodes CDR1 MNHNS and CDR2 SASEGT. CDR3 length: 16 amino acids. The CDR3 DNA is TGTGCCAGCACAACTAGCGGGATCCAGAGCACAGATACGCAGTATTTT. Amino acids: CASTTSGIQSTDTQYF.

The V call is TRBV7-9, the J call TRBJ2-5, with D perhaps TRBD1 (5 bases). Germline V gene lookup returns CDR1 SEHNR and CDR2 FQNEAQ (reference sequence). V gave up 2 bases and J gave up 1 base, with 11 bases separating them. This CDR3 is 15 amino acids long. CDR3 residues: CASSLPLTAQETQYF. The CDR3 coding sequence is TGTGCCAGCAGCTTACCGTTGACAGCCCAAGAGACCCAGTACTTC. The whole variable domain, remainder taken from reference TRBV7-9 and TRBJ2-5, is DTGVSQNPRHKITKRGQNVTFRCDPISEHNRLYWYRQTLGQGPEFLTYFQNEAQLEKSRLLSDRFSAERPKGSFSTLEIQRTEQGDSAMYLCASSLPLTAQETQYFGPGTRLLVL.

This rearrangement joins TRBV13 to TRBJ2-6, with 7 positions matching TRBD2. Germline lookup yields CDR1 PRHDT and CDR2 FYEKMQ (reference sequence). Trimming removed 7 bases from V and 1 base from J; junction bases left unmatched: 25. CDR3 size: 22 residues. The CDR3 reads CASITRGGSREKRISGANVLTF. CDR3 DNA: TGTGCCAGCATCACCCGCGGGGGTTCGCGGGAGAAACGGATATCTGGGGCCAACGTCCTGACTTTC. Looking up the rest from reference TRBV13 and TRBJ2-6 gives the full variable domain: AAGVIQSPRHLIKEKRETATLKCYPIPRHDTVYWYQQGPGQDPQFLISFYEKMQSDKGSIPDRFSAQQFSDYHSELNMSSLELGDSALYFCASITRGGSREKRISGANVLTFGAGSRLTVL.

This clonotype was seen only a few times. The rearrangement uses TRBV3-1 and TRBJ2-7; D gene uncertain. Trimming shortened V by 6 bases and J by 2 bases, and 11 bases separated the two germline ends. In germline, CDR1 is LGHDT, CDR2 YNNKEL (reference sequence). The CDR3 sequence is 13 residues long. CDR3 loop: CASRDQHTYEQYF. DNA of the CDR3: TGTGCCAGCAGGGACCAACACACCTACGAGCAGTACTTC.

A few counts support this clonotype. The chain couples TRBV10-3 to TRBJ2-3; TRBD2 is a possible D gene (5 bases). CDR3 length equals 14 residues. Germline V gene sequence: CDR1 ENHRY, CDR2 SYGVKD. V was cut by 3 bases and J by 4 bases, with 11 bases left in between. The DNA for the CDR3 is TGTGCCATCAGTGAATTTGCGGGCGCAGATACGCAGTATTTT. It is translated as CAISEFAGADTQYF.

The chain carries TRBV4-1 and TRBJ1-1; D is unresolved. Trimming took off 0 bases at V and 5 bases at J, with 13 bases between the two ends. CDR3 length: 15 residues. The germline gives CDR1 MGHRA, CDR2 YSYEKL. CDR3 sequence reads: CASSQDRTLGTEAFF. In nucleotides, the CDR3 is TGCGCCAGCAGCCAAGATCGGACTCTTGGAACTGAAGCTTTCTTT.

The chain carries TRBV7-6 and TRBJ2-1, with TRBD2 matching 7 bases. CDR1 SGHVS and CDR2 FNYEAQ come from the germline V gene. The V and J ends lost 2 bases and 0 bases, in that order; junction bases with no gene match: 7. The CDR3 runs 17 residues. CDR3 residues: CASSLWSGKSSYNEQFF. CDR3 bases: TGTGCCAGCAGCTTATGGAGCGGGAAGAGCTCCTACAATGAGCAGTTCTTC.

CDR3 nucleotide sequence: TGCGCCAGCAGCCAAGACCGGGGTTTCTCCTACAATGAGCAGTTCTTC. Translating it yields CASSQDRGFSYNEQFF. This chain connects TRBV4-3 to TRBJ2-1; the D gene is possibly TRBD2 (5 bases). This CDR3 region has 16 residues. The germline CDR1 and CDR2 sequences are LGHNA and YSLEER. The V and J ends lost 0 bases and 0 bases respectively, with 9 bases between them.

Ten or more counts support this clonotype. The V gene is TRBV21-1, the J gene TRBJ1-2. TRBV21-1 is a recognized pseudogene. The CDR3 consists of 15 residues. In nucleotides, the CDR3 is TGTGCCAGCAGCAAAGCATCGGAAGTTAACTATGGCTACACCTTC. Translated, it gives CASSKASEVNYGYTF.

This clonotype was counted between two and nine times. This rearrangement joins TRBV29-1 to TRBJ2-1; TRBD1 or TRBD2 may be the D gene (5 bases each). CDR3 size: 11 residues. Trimming took 5 bases from V and 10 from J, leaving 12 bases between them. Germline lookup yields CDR1 SQVTM and CDR2 ANQGSEA. The CDR3 loop is CSVPGDREQFF. CDR3 nucleotide sequence: TGCAGCGTTCCTGGGGACCGGGAGCAGTTCTTC.

This clonotype was detected a few times. The J gene is TRBJ2-3, the V gene TRBV20-1; D is possibly TRBD1 (5 bases). V was pared by 6 bases and J by 3 bases, with 16 bases between. The CDR3 is 14 residues long. Germline CDR1 and CDR2: DFQATT and SNEGSKA (reference sequence). CDR3 loop: CSAAGSPGTDTQYF. The CDR3 DNA sequence: TGCAGTGCCGCAGGGTCCCCAGGTACAGATACGCAGTATTTT.

The chain couples TRBV5-1 to TRBJ2-1; D gene unclear. Trimming took off 1 base at V and 0 bases at J, with 11 bases between the two ends. Germline V gives CDR1 SGHRS, CDR2 YFSETQ. The CDR3 runs 16 residues. CDR3 DNA sequence: TGCGCCAGCAGCTTGTCTGGGTCGAGCTCCTACAATGAGCAGTTCTTC. Translating it yields CASSLSGSSSYNEQFF.

The J gene is TRBJ1-1, the V gene TRBV6-2 or TRBV6-3; 7 bases are a match to TRBD1. CDR3 length equals 16 residues. V dropped 0 bases and J dropped 1; count of bases not matched to a gene: 5. CDR1 and CDR2 from the germline V gene are MNHEY and SVGEGT. The CDR3 nucleotides read TGTGCCAGCAGTTACTCGAGTTGGACAGGGAACACTGAAGCTTTCTTT. Its translation is CASSYSSWTGNTEAFF.

The V call is TRBV7-9, the J call TRBJ2-2; D is possibly TRBD2 (6 bases). Between the trimmed V and J ends, which lost 7 bases and 1 base, there was a span of 10 bases. The CDR3 has 14 amino acids. Germline CDR1 reads SEHNR; CDR2 reads FQNEAQ (reference sequence). The CDR3 reads CASIAGGNTGELFF. CDR3 bases: TGTGCCAGCATCGCCGGGGGGAACACCGGGGAGCTGTTTTTT.

The chain carries TRBV5-1 and TRBJ2-2; unclear D gene. Germline CDR1 and CDR2: SGHRS and YFSETQ. The CDR3 has 15 residues. The ends were cut back, 0 bases at V and 13 bases at J, with 19 bases in the middle. CDR3 loop: CASSLAGDVAWGLFF. The DNA for the CDR3 is TGCGCCAGCAGCTTGGCCGGTGATGTGGCTTGGGGGCTGTTTTTT.

The chain is built from TRBV9 and TRBJ2-1; 7 bases align to TRBD1. The CDR3 totals 16 residues. Germline V gene data show CDR1 as SGDLS and CDR2 as YYNGEE. V lost 3 bases, J lost 8 bases, and 14 bases stayed unmatched. The CDR3 nucleotides are TGTGCCAGCAGCGCGGGACAGCTGAGGTTTGGCGATGAGCAGTTCTTC. It is translated as CASSAGQLRFGDEQFF.

This clonotype has at least ten counts. V usage is TRBV5-1 and J usage is TRBJ2-6, with unresolved D. Trimming took off 3 bases at V and 0 bases at J, with 7 bases between the two ends. The CDR3 sequence is 15 residues long. Germline CDR1 is SGHRS and CDR2 is YFSETQ. Here the CDR3 reads CASSSGSSGANVLTF. For the CDR3, the DNA is TGCGCCAGCAGCTCCGGGTCCTCTGGGGCCAACGTCCTGACTTTC.

The rearrangement joins TRBV5-6 to TRBJ1-2; D not certain. In germline, CDR1 is SGHDT, CDR2 YYEEEE. Trimming removed 5 bases from V and 5 bases from J, with 10 bases in between. The CDR3 totals 12 residues. The CDR3 loop reads CASSRTDYGYTF. CDR3 bases: TGTGCCAGCAGTCGTACAGATTATGGCTACACCTTC.

This clonotype showed up just a few times. The V and J genes are TRBV12-3 or TRBV12-4 and TRBJ2-3, with 8 nucleotides matching TRBD1. The CDR3 has 15 amino acids. V shed 6 bases, J shed 2 bases, and the junction held 7 bases outside the gene matches. This chain's CDR3 is CASSPFRGHTDTQYF. CDR3 in DNA: TGTGCCAGCAGCCCATTCAGGGGGCACACAGATACGCAGTATTTT.

The chain recombines TRBV7-2 with TRBJ2-1; tentatively, D is TRBD1 (5 bases). The ends were cut back, 2 bases at V and 4 bases at J, with 12 bases in the middle. Germline V lookup: CDR1 SGHTA, CDR2 FQGNSA. This CDR3 spans 15 amino acids. The CDR3, as DNA: TGTACCAGCAGCTTAACAGGATCCTCTTACAATGAGCAGTTCTTC. Its translation: CTSSLTGSSYNEQFF.

The chain employs TRBV5-1 and TRBJ2-2; D unresolved. Germline V gene sequence: CDR1 SGHRS, CDR2 YFSETQ. This CDR3 contains 14 residues. Between the trimmed V and J ends, which lost 0 bases and 4 bases, there was a span of 7 bases. In DNA, the CDR3 is TGCGCCAGCAGCTTGGATGGGTTCACCGGGGAGCTGTTTTTT. It codes for CASSLDGFTGELFF. Variable domain in full (rest from reference TRBV5-1 and TRBJ2-2): KAGVTQTPRYLIKTRGQQVTLSCSPISGHRSVSWYQQTPGQGLQFLFEYFSETQRNKGNFPGRFSGRQFSNSRSEMNVSTLELGDSALYLCASSLDGFTGELFFGEGSRLTVL.

This clonotype has ten or more counts. This sequence joins TRBV7-2 and TRBJ2-1, with 9 bases fitting TRBD1. Germline assignment: CDR1 SGHTA and CDR2 FQGNSA. The CDR3 is 14 residues long. The trim removed 4 bases at V and 6 bases at J, leaving 4 bases unmatched. The CDR3 reads CASSSRDRVNEQFF. CDR3 DNA sequence: TGTGCCAGCAGCTCCCGGGACAGGGTCAATGAGCAGTTCTTC.

This clonotype was seen a few times. The rearrangement links TRBV20-1 to TRBJ1-2; TRBD1 aligns across 8 bases. The CDR3 runs 12 residues. The germline V gene has CDR1 DFQATT and CDR2 SNEGSKA (reference sequence). V trimming: 6 bases; J trimming: 4 bases; junction bases outside the gene matches: 4. For the CDR3, the DNA is TGCAGTGCAGAAACAGGGGGCTATGGCTACACCTTC. Protein sequence: CSAETGGYGYTF.

This chain uses TRBV4-3 with TRBJ2-1, with D unresolved. V lost 0 bases and J lost 9, with 9 bases in between. The CDR3 covers 13 residues. In germline, CDR1 is LGHNA, CDR2 YSLEER. The CDR3 sequence: CASSQDPIGEQFF. Here the CDR3 DNA reads TGCGCCAGCAGCCAAGACCCAATTGGTGAGCAGTTCTTC.

The chain carries TRBV3-1 and TRBJ2-5; D unclear. V was trimmed by 5 bases and J by 5 bases, leaving 9 bases between them. The CDR3 has 12 amino acids. CDR1 is LGHDT, CDR2 YNNKEL, per germline (reference sequence). CDR3: CASSYASETQYF. In nucleotides, the CDR3 is TGTGCCAGCAGCTACGCCTCGGAGACCCAGTACTTC.

The chain joins TRBV11-2 to TRBJ2-5; 8 nucleotides match TRBD1. CDR3 size: 15 residues. Germline V gives CDR1 SGHAT, CDR2 FQNNGV. After removal of 5 bases from V and 5 bases from J, the junction contained 10 bases not matched to a gene. The CDR3 region has the DNA TGTGCCAGCAGCGCACCAGGGGGCGCCTGGGAGACCCAGTACTTC. It specifies CASSAPGGAWETQYF.

The chain links TRBV11-1 to TRBJ2-7; 10 bases map to TRBD2. The CDR3 has 16 amino acids. The J segment lost 4 bases and the V segment lost 0 bases, leaving 6 bases of the junction unmatched. The germline V gene encodes CDR1 SGHAT and CDR2 FQDESV (reference sequence). CDR3 sequence: CASSLALAGVVYEQYF. The CDR3 DNA reads as TGTGCCAGCAGCTTAGCGCTAGCGGGAGTGGTATACGAGCAGTACTTC.